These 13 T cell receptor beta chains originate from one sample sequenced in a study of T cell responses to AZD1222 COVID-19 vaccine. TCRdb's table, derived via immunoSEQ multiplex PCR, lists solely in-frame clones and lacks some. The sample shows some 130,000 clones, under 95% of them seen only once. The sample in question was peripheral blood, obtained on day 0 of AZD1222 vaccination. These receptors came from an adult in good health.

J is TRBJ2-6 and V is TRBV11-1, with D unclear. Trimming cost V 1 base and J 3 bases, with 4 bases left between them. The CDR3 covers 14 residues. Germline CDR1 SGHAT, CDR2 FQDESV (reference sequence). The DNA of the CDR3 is TGTGCCAGCAGCTTAGAGATTGGGGCCAACGTCCTGACTTTC. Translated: CASSLEIGANVLTF.

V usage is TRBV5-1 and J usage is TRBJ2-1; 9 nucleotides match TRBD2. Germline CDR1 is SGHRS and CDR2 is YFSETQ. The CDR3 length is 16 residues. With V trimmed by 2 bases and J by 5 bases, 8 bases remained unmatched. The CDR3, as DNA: TGCGCCAGCAGCTTCTTCCTAGCGGGGAAGGACAATGAGCAGTTCTTC. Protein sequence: CASSFFLAGKDNEQFF.

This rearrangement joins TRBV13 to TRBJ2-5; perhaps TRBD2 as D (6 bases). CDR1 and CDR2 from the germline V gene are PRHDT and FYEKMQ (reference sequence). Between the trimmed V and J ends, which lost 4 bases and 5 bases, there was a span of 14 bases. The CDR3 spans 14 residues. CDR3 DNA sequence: TGTGCCAGCAGCTGGGTTGGAGGGGAGGAGACCCAGTACTTC. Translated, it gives CASSWVGGEETQYF.

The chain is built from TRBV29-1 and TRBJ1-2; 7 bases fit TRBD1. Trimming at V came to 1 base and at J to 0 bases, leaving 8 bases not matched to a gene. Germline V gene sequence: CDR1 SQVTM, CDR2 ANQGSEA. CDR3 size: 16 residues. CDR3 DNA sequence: TGCAGCGTTGAAGGTTTTGGACAGGCCTCTAACTATGGCTACACCTTC. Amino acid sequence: CSVEGFGQASNYGYTF.

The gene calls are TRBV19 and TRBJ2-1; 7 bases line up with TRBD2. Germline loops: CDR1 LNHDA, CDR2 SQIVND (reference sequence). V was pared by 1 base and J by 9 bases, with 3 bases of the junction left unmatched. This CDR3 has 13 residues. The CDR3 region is CASSIVGRPEQFF. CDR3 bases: TGTGCCAGTAGTATAGTCGGGAGGCCTGAGCAGTTCTTC.

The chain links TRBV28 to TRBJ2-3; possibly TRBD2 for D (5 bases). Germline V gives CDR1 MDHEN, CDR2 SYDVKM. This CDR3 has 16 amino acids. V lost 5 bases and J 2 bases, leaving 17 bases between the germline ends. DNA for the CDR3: TGTGCCAGCAGTCCCCAACTACTAGAAATCACAGATACGCAGTATTTT. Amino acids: CASSPQLLEITDTQYF.

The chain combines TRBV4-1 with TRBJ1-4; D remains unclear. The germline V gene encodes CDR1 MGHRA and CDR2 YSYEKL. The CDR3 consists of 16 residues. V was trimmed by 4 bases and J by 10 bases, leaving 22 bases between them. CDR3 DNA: TGCGCCAGCAGCCCGTCGATCGACGGATTAATCGGAAAACTGTTTTTT. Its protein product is CASSPSIDGLIGKLFF.

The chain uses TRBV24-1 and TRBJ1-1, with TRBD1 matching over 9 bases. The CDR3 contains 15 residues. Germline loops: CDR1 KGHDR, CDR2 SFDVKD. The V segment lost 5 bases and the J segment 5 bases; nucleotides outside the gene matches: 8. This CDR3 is CATSGLQGARTEAFF. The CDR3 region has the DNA TGTGCCACCAGTGGTTTACAGGGGGCGCGGACTGAAGCTTTCTTT.

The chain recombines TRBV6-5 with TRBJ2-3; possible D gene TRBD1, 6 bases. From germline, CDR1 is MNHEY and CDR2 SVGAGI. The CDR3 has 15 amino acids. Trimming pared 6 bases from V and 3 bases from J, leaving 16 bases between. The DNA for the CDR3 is TGTGCCAGCAGCCGCGCAGGGGATGGGACAGATACGCAGTATTTT. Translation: CASSRAGDGTDTQYF.

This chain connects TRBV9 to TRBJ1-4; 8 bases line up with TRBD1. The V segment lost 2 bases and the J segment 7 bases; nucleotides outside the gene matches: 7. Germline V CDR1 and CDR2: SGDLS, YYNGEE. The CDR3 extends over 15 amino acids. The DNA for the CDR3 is TGTGCCAGCAGCGTCCAGGGGACAGGAAGTGAAAAACTGTTTTTT. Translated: CASSVQGTGSEKLFF.

CDR3 DNA sequence: TGTGCCAGCACGGGACAGGACCACTACGAGCAGTACTTC. Translation: CASTGQDHYEQYF. This chain connects TRBV3-1 (or the pseudogene TRBV3-2) to TRBJ2-7; 8 bases agree with TRBD1. The CDR3 contains 13 residues. Per germline, CDR1 LGHDT and CDR2 YNNKEL (reference sequence). The junction had 5 bases not matched to a gene; V was cut back by 7 bases and J by 3 bases.

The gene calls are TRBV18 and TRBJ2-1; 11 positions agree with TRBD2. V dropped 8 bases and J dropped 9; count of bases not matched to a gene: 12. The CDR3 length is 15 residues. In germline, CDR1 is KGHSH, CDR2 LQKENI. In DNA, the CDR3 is TGTGCCAGCGGCGCACTAGCGGGAGATGAGGCTGAGCAGTTCTTC. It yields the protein CASGALAGDEAEQFF.

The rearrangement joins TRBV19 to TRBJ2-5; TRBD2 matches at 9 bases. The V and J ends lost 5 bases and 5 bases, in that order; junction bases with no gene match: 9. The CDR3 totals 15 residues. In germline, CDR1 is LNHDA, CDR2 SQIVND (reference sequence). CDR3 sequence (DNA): TGTGCCAGTAGTCCTATAGCGGGAGCGGTTGAGACCCAGTACTTC. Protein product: CASSPIAGAVETQYF.